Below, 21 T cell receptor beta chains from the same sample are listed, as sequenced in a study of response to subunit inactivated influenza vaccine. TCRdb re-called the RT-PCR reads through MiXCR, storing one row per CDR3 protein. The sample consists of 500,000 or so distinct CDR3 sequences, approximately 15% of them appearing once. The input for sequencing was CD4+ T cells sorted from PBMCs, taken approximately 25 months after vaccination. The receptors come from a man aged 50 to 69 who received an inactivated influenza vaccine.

The DNA of the CDR3 is TGCAGTGCCCCCGATCTCCTCTACAATGAGCAGTTCTTC. Translation: CSAPDLLYNEQFF. This chain links TRBV20-1 with TRBJ2-1, with no clear D. Trimming pared 6 bases from V and 3 bases from J, leaving 12 bases between. This CDR3 has 13 residues. The germline V gene has CDR1 DFQATT and CDR2 SNEGSKA (reference sequence).

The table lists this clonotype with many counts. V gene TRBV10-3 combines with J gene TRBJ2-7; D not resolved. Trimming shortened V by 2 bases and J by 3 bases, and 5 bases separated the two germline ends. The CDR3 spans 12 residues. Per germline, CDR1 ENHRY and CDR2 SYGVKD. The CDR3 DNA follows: TGTGCCATCAGTGAGCAGAGCTACGAGCAGTACTTC. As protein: CAISEQSYEQYF.

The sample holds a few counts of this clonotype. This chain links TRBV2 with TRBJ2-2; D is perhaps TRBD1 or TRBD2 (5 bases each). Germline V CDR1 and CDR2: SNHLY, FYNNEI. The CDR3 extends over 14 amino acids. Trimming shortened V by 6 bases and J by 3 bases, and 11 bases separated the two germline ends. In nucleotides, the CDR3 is TGTGCCAGCAGGAGGGGTACAGACACCGGGGAGCTGTTTTTT. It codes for CASRRGTDTGELFF.

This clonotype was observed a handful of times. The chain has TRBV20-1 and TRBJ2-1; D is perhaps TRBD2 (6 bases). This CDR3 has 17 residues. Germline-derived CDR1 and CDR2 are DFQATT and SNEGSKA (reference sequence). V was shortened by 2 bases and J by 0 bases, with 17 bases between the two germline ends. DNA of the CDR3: TGCAGTGCTAGAAGCCTCACTAGCCGCCACTCCTACAATGAGCAGTTCTTC. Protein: CSARSLTSRHSYNEQFF.

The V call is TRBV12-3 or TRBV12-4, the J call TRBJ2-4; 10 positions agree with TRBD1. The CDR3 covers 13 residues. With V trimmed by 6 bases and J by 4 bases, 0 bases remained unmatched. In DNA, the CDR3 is TGTGCCAGCAGGGGACAGGGGAAAAACATTCAGTACTTC. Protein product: CASRGQGKNIQYF.

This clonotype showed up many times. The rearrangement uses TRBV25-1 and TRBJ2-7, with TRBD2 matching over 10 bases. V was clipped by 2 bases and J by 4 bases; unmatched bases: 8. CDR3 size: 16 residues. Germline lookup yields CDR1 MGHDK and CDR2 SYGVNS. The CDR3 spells CASSEPTGTSAYEQYF. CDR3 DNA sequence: TGTGCCAGCAGTGAACCCACCGGGACTAGCGCTTACGAGCAGTACTTC.

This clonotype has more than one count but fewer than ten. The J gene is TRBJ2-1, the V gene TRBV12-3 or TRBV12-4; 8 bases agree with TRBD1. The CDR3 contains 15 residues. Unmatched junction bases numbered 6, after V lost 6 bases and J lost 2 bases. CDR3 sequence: CASRLGQGAYNEQFF. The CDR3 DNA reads TGTGCCAGCAGGCTAGGACAGGGTGCCTACAATGAGCAGTTCTTC.

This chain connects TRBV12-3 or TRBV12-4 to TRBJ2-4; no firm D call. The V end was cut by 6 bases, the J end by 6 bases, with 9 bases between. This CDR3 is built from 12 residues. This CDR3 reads CASSRALNIQYF. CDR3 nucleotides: TGTGCCAGCAGCCGGGCCTTAAACATTCAGTACTTC.

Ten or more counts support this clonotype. The chain's CDR3 is CASSLRGGLTGELFF. CDR3 bases: TGTGCCAGCAGTTTACGGGGGGGGCTCACCGGGGAGCTGTTTTTT. The chain has TRBV12-3 or TRBV12-4 and TRBJ2-2, with TRBD2 matching over 8 bases. The CDR3 runs 15 residues. The V and J ends lost 2 bases and 4 bases, in that order; junction bases with no gene match: 3.

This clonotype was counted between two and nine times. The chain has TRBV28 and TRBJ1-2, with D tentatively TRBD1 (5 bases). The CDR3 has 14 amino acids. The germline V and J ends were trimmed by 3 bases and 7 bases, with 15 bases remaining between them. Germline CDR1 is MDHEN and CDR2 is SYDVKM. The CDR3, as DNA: TGTGCCAGCAGTTTCTTCAGGGAAGGGCTTGGCTACACCTTC. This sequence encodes CASSFFREGLGYTF.

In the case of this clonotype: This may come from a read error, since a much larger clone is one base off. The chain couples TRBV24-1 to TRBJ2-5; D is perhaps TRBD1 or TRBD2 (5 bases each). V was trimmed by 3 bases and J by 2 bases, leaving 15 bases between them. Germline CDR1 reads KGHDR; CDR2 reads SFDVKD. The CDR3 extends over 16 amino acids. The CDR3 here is CATSDPGISGQETQYF. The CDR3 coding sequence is TGTGCCACCAGTGATCCAGGGATTTCGGGACAAGAGACCCAGTACTTC.

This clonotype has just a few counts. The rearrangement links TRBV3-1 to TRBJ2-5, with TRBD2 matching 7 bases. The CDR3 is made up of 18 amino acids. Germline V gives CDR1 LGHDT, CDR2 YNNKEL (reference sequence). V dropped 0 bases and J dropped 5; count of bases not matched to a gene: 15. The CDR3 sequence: CASSQDRLRRGGDETQYF. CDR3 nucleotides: TGTGCCAGCAGCCAAGATCGGCTTAGGAGGGGAGGGGATGAGACCCAGTACTTC.

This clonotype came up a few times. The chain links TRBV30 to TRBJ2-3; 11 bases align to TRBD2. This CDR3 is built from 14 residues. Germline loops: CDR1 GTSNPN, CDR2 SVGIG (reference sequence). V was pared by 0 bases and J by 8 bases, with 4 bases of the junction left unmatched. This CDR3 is CAWSVSGGAGTQYF. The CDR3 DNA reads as TGTGCCTGGAGTGTTAGCGGGGGGGCGGGTACGCAGTATTTT. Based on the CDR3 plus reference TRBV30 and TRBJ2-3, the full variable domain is SQTIHQWPATLVQPVGSPLSLECTVEGTSNPNLYWYRQAAGRGLQLLFYSVGIGQISSEVPQNLSASRPQDRQFILSSKKLLLSDSGFYLCAWSVSGGAGTQYFGPGTRLTVL.

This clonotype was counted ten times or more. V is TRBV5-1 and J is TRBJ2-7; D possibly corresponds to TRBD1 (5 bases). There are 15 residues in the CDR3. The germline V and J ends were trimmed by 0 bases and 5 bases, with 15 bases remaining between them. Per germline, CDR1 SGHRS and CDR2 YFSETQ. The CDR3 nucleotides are TGCGCCAGCAGCTTGGCCCCAGGGTTAATCGACGAGCAGTACTTC. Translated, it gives CASSLAPGLIDEQYF.

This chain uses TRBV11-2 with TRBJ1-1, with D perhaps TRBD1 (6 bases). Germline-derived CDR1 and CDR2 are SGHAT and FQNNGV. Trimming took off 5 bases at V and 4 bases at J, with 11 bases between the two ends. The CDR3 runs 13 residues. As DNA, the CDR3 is TGTGCCAGCAGCAGAACAGGGATCACTGAAGCTTTCTTT. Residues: CASSRTGITEAFF.

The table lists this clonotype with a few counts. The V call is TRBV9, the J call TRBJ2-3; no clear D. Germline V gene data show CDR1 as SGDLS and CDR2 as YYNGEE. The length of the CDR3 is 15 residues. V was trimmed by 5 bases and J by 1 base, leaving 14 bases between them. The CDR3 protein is CASSDGLRRTDTQYF. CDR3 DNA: TGTGCCAGCAGTGACGGGCTCCGCCGCACAGATACGCAGTATTTT.

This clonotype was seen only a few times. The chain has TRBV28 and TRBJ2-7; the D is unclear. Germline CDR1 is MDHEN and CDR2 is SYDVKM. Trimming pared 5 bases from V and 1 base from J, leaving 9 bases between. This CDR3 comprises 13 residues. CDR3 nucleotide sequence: TGTGCCAGCAGTGGGTTTGGATCCTACGAGCAGTACTTC. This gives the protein CASSGFGSYEQYF.

Here the CDR3 reads CASSLGSGTSGRTYEQYF. The CDR3 DNA is TGCGCCAGCAGCTTGGGGTCGGGGACTAGCGGGAGGACATACGAGCAGTACTTC. This chain connects TRBV5-1 to TRBJ2-7; 15 bases map to TRBD2. Germline V gives CDR1 SGHRS, CDR2 YFSETQ. The CDR3 is 18 residues long. Losses at the gene ends were 0 bases for V and 4 bases for J; bases not matched to a gene: 8.

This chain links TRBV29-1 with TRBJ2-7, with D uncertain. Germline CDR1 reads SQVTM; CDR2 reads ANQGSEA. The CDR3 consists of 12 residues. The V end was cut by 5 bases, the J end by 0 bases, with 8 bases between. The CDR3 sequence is CSVSAASYEQYF. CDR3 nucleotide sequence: TGCAGCGTTAGCGCAGCCTCCTACGAGCAGTACTTC.

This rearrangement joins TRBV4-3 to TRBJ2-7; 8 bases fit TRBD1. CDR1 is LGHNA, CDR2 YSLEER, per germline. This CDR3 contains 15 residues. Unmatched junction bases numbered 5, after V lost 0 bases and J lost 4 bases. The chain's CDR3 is CASSQEGGQGYEQYF. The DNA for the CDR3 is TGCGCCAGCAGCCAAGAAGGCGGACAGGGATACGAGCAGTACTTC.

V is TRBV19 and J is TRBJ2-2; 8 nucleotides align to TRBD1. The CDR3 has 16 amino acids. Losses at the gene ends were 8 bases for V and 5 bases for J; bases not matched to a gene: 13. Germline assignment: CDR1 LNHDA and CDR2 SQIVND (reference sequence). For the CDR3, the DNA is TGTGCCAGTGTAAGGACAGGGCTGGTGGGAACCGGGGAGCTGTTTTTT. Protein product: CASVRTGLVGTGELFF.